The T cell receptor beta chain described here comes from a study of blood T cell repertoires in COVID-19. The overall study: Acute and convalescent COVID-19 samples came from the United States, Italy and Spain. Sources were T cells, B-cell-depleted T cells, or PBMCs; the material itself was cDNA or gDNA.

As handled by the study authors: Estimated nucleated cell counts came from reference gene primer amplification. Assay: immunoSEQ multiplex PCR; the TCRdb copy retains only in-frame clones and omits some. From that table come the V and J calls and clone size; the DNA was used to work out D and trimming. This table holds a few hundred thousand clones, 80% found once. Living in 24 US areas, the participants were between 18 and 89 years of age. Sequenced material: PBMCs or T cells enriched from blood (not recorded which). The receptor was derived from a man aged 25 to 40 with acute COVID-19.

The CDR3 sequence: CASSQVRGDEQFF. The CDR3 bases are TGTGCCAGCAGCCAAGTAAGGGGCGATGAGCAGTTCTTC. The chain recombines TRBV3-1 (or the pseudogene TRBV3-2) with TRBJ2-1; a weak D match, TRBD1 (5 bases). The V and J ends lost 1 base and 8 bases respectively, with 9 bases between them. This CDR3 comprises 13 residues. The V gene's germline CDR1 is LGHDT and CDR2 YNNKEL (reference sequence).